What follows are 5 T cell receptor beta chains derived from one specimen sequenced in a study of cytomegalovirus exposure and HLA in healthy donors. Some clones are missing from TCRdb's copy, which holds only in-frame ones; the method was immunoSEQ multiplex PCR. Of 150,000 to 200,000 clones in the sample, about 96% were seen once. The sequenced sample consisted of PBMCs. The receptors stem from a young woman in good health and CMV-seronegative.

The V call is TRBV19, the J call TRBJ2-1, with 7 bases aligning to TRBD1. J gave up 4 bases and V 1 base, and 4 bases lay outside the gene matches. Germline CDR1 reads LNHDA; CDR2 reads SQIVND (reference sequence). This CDR3 contains 15 residues. The CDR3 DNA follows: TGTGCCAGTAGTATAGGTTCAGGGGGATACAATGAGCAGTTCTTC. Amino acid sequence: CASSIGSGGYNEQFF.

V gene TRBV6-6 combines with J gene TRBJ2-6, with D unclear. Germline CDR1 MNHNY, CDR2 SVGAGI (reference sequence). This CDR3 contains 15 residues. The V end lost 2 bases, the J end lost 4 bases, and 9 bases lay between the germline ends. The CDR3 region has the DNA TGTGCCAGCAGTTACGACATTCCCGGGGCCAACGTCCTGACTTTC. This codes for CASSYDIPGANVLTF.

The gene calls are TRBV20-1 and TRBJ1-1; D remains ambiguous. Between the trimmed V and J ends, which lost 6 bases and 1 base, there was a span of 6 bases. This CDR3 region has 11 residues. CDR1 is DFQATT and CDR2 is SNEGSKA in the germline V gene (reference sequence). The CDR3 sequence: CSALWNTEAFF. CDR3 nucleotide sequence: TGCAGTGCCCTCTGGAACACTGAAGCTTTCTTT.

The J gene is TRBJ1-3, the V gene TRBV9, with D hard to call. Germline V gives CDR1 SGDLS, CDR2 YYNGEE. The CDR3 covers 14 residues. Trimming pared 3 bases from V and 0 bases from J, leaving 7 bases between. CDR3 sequence: CASSGTFSGNTIYF. The CDR3 region has the DNA TGTGCCAGCAGCGGAACATTCTCTGGAAACACCATATATTTT.

The rearrangement joins TRBV7-2 to TRBJ1-1, with a possible D match to TRBD1 (5 bases). The length of the CDR3 is 14 residues. V shed 3 bases and J shed 6 bases, with 14 bases lying between them. Germline V gives CDR1 SGHTA, CDR2 FQGNSA. The CDR3 loop reads CASSLRAGGAEAFF. DNA for the CDR3: TGTGCCAGCAGCTTGAGGGCGGGGGGAGCTGAAGCTTTCTTT.